This TCR beta chain was documented in a study of cytomegalovirus exposure and HLA in healthy donors. A word on this clone: As yet, its antigen is unknown. Other DNA sequences of this sample code for an identical CDR3.

The study, taken as a whole, reports: A later analysis found TCR association rates differed by HLA locus, highest for DRB1 and lowest for HLA-C. Both high specificity and high sensitivity reportedly marked the classifier's diagnosis of cytomegalovirus status.

Germline CDR1 and CDR2: LNHDA and SQIVND (reference sequence). The CDR3 has 15 amino acids. Trimming took off 3 bases at V and 4 bases at J, with 13 bases between the two ends. In the PCR, 60 Vbeta and 13 Jbeta primers were used. The protocol was immunoSEQ multiplex PCR, while the TCRdb copy is restricted to in-frame clones and leaves out a portion. The sample shows some 140,000 clones, approximately 70% of them seen only once. V usage is TRBV19 and J usage is TRBJ2-1, with D tentatively TRBD1 (5 bases). The specimen sequenced was PBMCs. The sequence was collected from a human donor in good health. The CDR3 spells CASSIGQGAYNEQFF. CDR3 bases: TGTGCCAGTAGTATCGGGCAGGGCGCATACAATGAGCAGTTCTTC.